Presented here are 21 T cell receptor beta chains from one specimen sequenced in a study of T-cell reconstitution after alpha-beta-depleted transplantation in children. TCRbeta library preparation incorporated unique molecular identifiers. TCRdb ran MiXCR on the PCR reads and lists one entry per CDR3 protein. The sample has about 58,000 distinct CDR3 sequences, 44% seen once. Sequences were derived from PBMCs, mostly from graft donor cells, sampled 360 days after TCRalphabeta/CD19-depleted stem cell transplant. The receptors derive from a male patient aged 5 to 17 who had a stem cell transplant for acute lymphoblastic leukemia, so the T cells may come from the graft donor.

The gene calls are TRBV5-1 and TRBJ2-1, with TRBD2 matching over 13 bases. V shed 3 bases, J shed 0 bases, and the junction held 12 bases outside the gene matches. The CDR3 totals 20 residues. Germline V gives CDR1 SGHRS, CDR2 YFSETQ. In DNA form, the CDR3 reads TGCGCCAGCAGCTCCCCGACTAGCGGGGGGAGGCAAAGCTCCTACAATGAGCAGTTCTTC. It yields the protein CASSSPTSGGRQSSYNEQFF.

This clonotype was picked up a small number of times. The chain links TRBV29-1 to TRBJ2-5; possibly TRBD2 for D (6 bases). The V end was cut by 4 bases, the J end by 4 bases, with 13 bases between. The germline CDR1 and CDR2 sequences are SQVTM and ANQGSEA. The CDR3 extends over 13 amino acids. Here the CDR3 reads CSVARLVGETQYF. The CDR3 bases are TGCAGCGTTGCGCGACTAGTCGGAGAGACCCAGTACTTC. The full variable domain, in which reference TRBV29-1 and TRBJ2-5 provide the parts outside the CDR3, is SAVISQKPSRDICQRGTSLTIQCQVDSQVTMMFWYRQQPGQSLTLIATANQGSEATYESGFVIDKFPISRPNLTFSTLTVSNMSPEDSSIYLCSVARLVGETQYFGPGTRLLVL.

This rearrangement joins TRBV28 to TRBJ2-1; perhaps TRBD2 as D (5 bases). The V and J ends lost 3 bases and 5 bases respectively, with 11 bases between them. From germline, CDR1 is MDHEN and CDR2 SYDVKM. CDR3 length equals 14 residues. CDR3 in DNA: TGTGCCAGCAGTTTCTACGGACTGGACAATGAGCAGTTCTTC. Protein product: CASSFYGLDNEQFF.

The chain uses TRBV20-1 and TRBJ2-1; TRBD2 matches 8 bases. With 3 bases clipped from V and 7 bases from J, the junction kept 5 bases outside the gene matches. Per the germline V gene, CDR1 is DFQATT and CDR2 is SNEGSKA (reference sequence). The CDR3 has 13 amino acids. This chain's CDR3 is CSARTGTSNEQFF. CDR3 DNA sequence: TGCAGTGCTAGGACGGGGACTAGTAATGAGCAGTTCTTC.

The gene calls are TRBV9 and TRBJ2-2; possibly TRBD1 or TRBD2 for D (7 bases each). The CDR3 is 16 amino acids. In germline, CDR1 is SGDLS, CDR2 YYNGEE. Trimming shortened V by 1 base and J by 3 bases, and 13 bases separated the two germline ends. This CDR3 reads CASSVREGAYTGELFF. In DNA form, the CDR3 reads TGTGCCAGCAGCGTAAGGGAGGGGGCCTACACCGGGGAGCTGTTTTTT.

J is TRBJ1-2 and V is TRBV28, with D maybe TRBD1 (6 bases). Trimming took 5 bases from V and 4 from J, leaving 17 bases between them. Germline CDR1 is MDHEN and CDR2 is SYDVKM. This CDR3 is built from 15 residues. The DNA for the CDR3 is TGTGCCAGCAGTCGGACCGGGACACCCCTCTATGGCTACACCTTC. It codes for CASSRTGTPLYGYTF.

The chain links TRBV5-6 to TRBJ2-1; D ambiguous. Trimming took 4 bases from V and 4 from J, leaving 15 bases between them. Looked up from germline, CDR1 is SGHDT and CDR2 is YYEEEE. This CDR3 has 15 residues. CDR3 amino acids: CASSTYQLMYNEQFF. The DNA for the CDR3 is TGTGCCAGCAGCACTTACCAACTTATGTACAATGAGCAGTTCTTC.

This clonotype was counted between two and nine times. The V gene is TRBV5-1, the J gene TRBJ2-6; 7 bases are shared with TRBD1. This CDR3 contains 16 residues. Per the germline V gene, CDR1 is SGHRS and CDR2 is YFSETQ. Trimming cost V 4 bases and J 2 bases; bases outside gene matches: 6. As DNA, the CDR3 is TGCGCCAGCAGCCTATTAGGGGGCACTGGGGCCAACGTCCTGACTTTC. Translating gives CASSLLGGTGANVLTF.

The chain recombines TRBV9 with TRBJ2-1; TRBD2 aligns across 7 bases. CDR1 SGDLS and CDR2 YYNGEE come from the germline V gene. There are 16 residues in the CDR3. V shed 2 bases and J 6 bases; nucleotides not matched to a gene: 11. The CDR3: CASSVEGGSIANEQFF. The CDR3 nucleotides are TGTGCCAGCAGCGTTGAGGGCGGGAGTATCGCCAATGAGCAGTTCTTC.

This clonotype came up a few times. V and J are TRBV21-1 and TRBJ2-1. TRBV21-1 is noted as a pseudogene. The CDR3 is made up of 14 amino acids. The CDR3 bases are TGTGCCAGCACCGGACGTTCCCAAGACAATGAGCAGTTCTTC. It is translated as CASTGRSQDNEQFF.

This clonotype has only a few counts. This rearrangement joins TRBV5-1 to TRBJ2-3; 13 bases line up with TRBD2. The V gene's germline CDR1 is SGHRS and CDR2 YFSETQ. V dropped 2 bases and J dropped 5; count of bases not matched to a gene: 8. CDR3 length: 17 residues. The CDR3 DNA sequence: TGCGCCAGCAGCTTCTCTTTCCGACTAGCGGGAGGAGATACGCAGTATTTT. Residues: CASSFSFRLAGGDTQYF.

The rearrangement joins TRBV20-1 to TRBJ2-1; D may be TRBD1 (5 bases). Germline V lookup: CDR1 DFQATT, CDR2 SNEGSKA (reference sequence). This CDR3 is built from 11 residues. Trimming removed 8 bases at V and 9 bases at J, with 14 bases between. The CDR3 is CSSRDSGEQFF. The CDR3 DNA follows: TGCAGTAGTCGAGACAGTGGTGAGCAGTTCTTC.

This chain uses TRBV7-3 with TRBJ2-7; D is possibly TRBD1 (6 bases). Looked up from germline, CDR1 is SGHTA and CDR2 is FQGTGA. CDR3 size: 13 residues. Deletions cut 4 bases from V and 7 bases from J, with 14 bases between. The CDR3 DNA follows: TGTGCCAGCAGCTCCTCGCAGGGGATGGAGCAGTACTTC. This translates into CASSSSQGMEQYF. The full variable domain, its missing parts supplied by reference TRBV7-3 and TRBJ2-7, is GAGVSQTPSNKVTEKGKYVELRCDPISGHTALYWYRQSLGQGPEFLIYFQGTGAADDSGLPNDRFFAVRPEGSVSTLKIQRTERGDSAVYLCASSSSQGMEQYFGPGTRLTVT.

This rearrangement joins TRBV10-3 to TRBJ1-1; the D is unclear. With 10 bases removed from V and 1 base from J, the gap between germline ends came to 13 bases. The length of the CDR3 is 13 residues. From germline, CDR1 is ENHRY and CDR2 SYGVKD. In DNA, the CDR3 is TGTGCCAGTTTACCGAATTCGAACACTGAAGCTTTCTTT. Translating it yields CASLPNSNTEAFF.

This sequence joins TRBV25-1 and TRBJ1-5; TRBD1 aligns across 12 bases. Germline V gives CDR1 MGHDK, CDR2 SYGVNS. The CDR3 is made up of 15 amino acids. Germline trimming cut 6 bases from V and 3 bases from J; bases unmatched to any gene: 3. DNA for the CDR3: TGTGCCAGCAGGGGACAGGGGGCGTCCAATCAGCCCCAGCATTTT. Its protein is CASRGQGASNQPQHF.

The CDR3 region is CASSPGTGASEQYF. In DNA form, the CDR3 reads TGCGCCAGCAGCCCCGGGACAGGGGCGTCCGAGCAGTACTTC. This rearrangement joins TRBV4-3 to TRBJ2-7, with TRBD1 matching 10 bases. The germline gives CDR1 LGHNA, CDR2 YSLEER. This CDR3 is built from 14 residues. Trimming cost V 4 bases and J 6 bases; bases outside gene matches: 6.

In this sample, this clonotype turned up once. The CDR3 nucleotides read TGTGCCAGCAGGACGGGGGCTGGGGCCAACGTCCTGACTTTC. Protein sequence: CASRTGAGANVLTF. The chain is built from TRBV12-3 or TRBV12-4 and TRBJ2-6; maybe TRBD2 (6 bases). The CDR3 length is 14 residues. The ends were cut back, 6 bases at V and 2 bases at J, with 8 bases in the middle.

The chain carries TRBV12-5 and TRBJ2-1; D might be TRBD2 (5 bases). The V and J ends lost 1 base and 6 bases respectively, with 7 bases between them. This CDR3 has 13 residues. Germline V lookup: CDR1 LGHNT, CDR2 FRNRAP. The CDR3 here is CASGLGTLNEQFF. The CDR3, as DNA: TGTGCTAGTGGTTTGGGGACTCTCAATGAGCAGTTCTTC.

V gene TRBV5-1 combines with J gene TRBJ2-1; TRBD1 matches 8 bases. The length of the CDR3 is 17 residues. Per germline, CDR1 SGHRS and CDR2 YFSETQ. V lost 5 bases to trimming and J lost 8 bases; unmatched junction nucleotides: 18. CDR3 amino acids: CASRIVSWTGIIDEQFF. CDR3 in DNA: TGCGCCAGCAGAATAGTTTCTTGGACAGGGATCATCGATGAGCAGTTCTTC.

The rearrangement uses TRBV29-1 and TRBJ2-5, with 7 bases that match TRBD2. Losses at the gene ends were 4 bases for V and 4 bases for J; bases not matched to a gene: 6. Germline values: CDR1 SQVTM, CDR2 ANQGSEA. The length of the CDR3 is 13 residues. CDR3 coding DNA: TGCAGCGTTGGAGGCGGGAGCGGAGAGACCCAGTACTTC. It translates to CSVGGGSGETQYF.

The chain recombines TRBV12-5 with TRBJ2-4; no definite D call. Germline CDR1 is LGHNT and CDR2 is FRNRAP. The CDR3 runs to 14 residues. V lost 5 bases and J lost 8, with 16 bases in between. The CDR3 region has the DNA TGTGCTAGTGGTCTGTCGGTAGAGAGTGACATTCAGTACTTC. This translates into CASGLSVESDIQYF.